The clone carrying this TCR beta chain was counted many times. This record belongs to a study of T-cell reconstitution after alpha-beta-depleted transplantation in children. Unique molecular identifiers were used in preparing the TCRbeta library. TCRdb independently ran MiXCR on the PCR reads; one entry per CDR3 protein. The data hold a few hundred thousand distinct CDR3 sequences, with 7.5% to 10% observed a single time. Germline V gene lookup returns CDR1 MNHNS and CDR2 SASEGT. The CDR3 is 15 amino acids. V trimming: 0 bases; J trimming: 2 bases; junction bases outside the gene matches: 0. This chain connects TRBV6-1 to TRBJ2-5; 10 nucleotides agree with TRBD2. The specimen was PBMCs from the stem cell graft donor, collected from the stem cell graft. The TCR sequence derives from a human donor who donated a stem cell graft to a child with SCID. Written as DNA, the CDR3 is TGTGCCAGCAGTGAAGCAGCGGGGGGGCAAGAGACCCAGTACTTC. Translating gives CASSEAAGGQETQYF.